This T cell receptor (beta chain) came from a study of cytomegalovirus exposure and HLA in healthy donors. Points from the study as a whole: The authors considered a cluster of highly shared sequence variants likely to be a sequencing artifact. Altogether, 170 or so TCR beta chains were recorded as cytomegalovirus-associated. Prior analysis indicated that the majority of TCR beta V segments exhibited productivity approximately 87% or approximately 30% of the time.

Donors counted as nominally healthy when sampled, yet unrecorded immune exposures were likely. Regarding this clone: No antigen is known for it.

The trim removed 7 bases at V and 6 bases at J, leaving 9 bases unmatched. The length of the CDR3 is 15 residues. Germline-derived CDR1 and CDR2 are MNHEY and SVGAGI. PCR primers comprised 60 Vbeta and 13 Jbeta primers. Generated by immunoSEQ multiplex PCR, the TCRdb table keeps only in-frame clones and is missing some. Among about 120,000 clones, about 74% were seen once, and the ten largest hold around 2.7%. The sample consisted of PBMCs. This receptor was obtained from a woman between 40 and 55 years old in good health and CMV-seropositive. This rearrangement joins TRBV6-5 to TRBJ2-1, with TRBD2 identical over 10 bases. Written as DNA, the CDR3 is TGTGCCAGCAACAAAGGGACTAGCGCTGTCAATGAGCAGTTCTTC. Its protein is CASNKGTSAVNEQFF.